These T cell receptor beta chains were read from a single sample in a study of shared clonotypes between healthy human individuals. TCRdb's copy holds only in-frame clones and misses some; the assay was immunoSEQ multiplex PCR. The sample has over a million clones; about 84% are singletons. Sequenced: memory CD4+ T cells from PBMCs. These receptors all come from a man aged 18 to 30 in good health. Some clones in this sample may be carry-over from other donors' samples. The CDR3 runs from the conserved cysteine through the conserved F or W. D genes are given only for firm matches. Size values are once, few and many counts, or a class for expanded clones, and some rows have none.

clone_size,cdr3_length,d_call,j_call,v_call,cdr3_nt,cdr3_aa
NA,14,TRBD1,TRBJ2-5,TRBV7-7,TGTGCCAGCAGCGAAAACAGGGGACAAGAGACCCAGTACTTC,CASSENRGQETQYF
NA,15,NA,TRBJ1-3,TRBV5-1,TGCGCCAGCAGCTTGGGGGCTGAAACTGGAAACACCATATATTTT,CASSLGAETGNTIYF
NA,11,NA,TRBJ2-7,TRBV6-1,TGTGCCAGCAGTGAGTGGCCCGGGCAGTACTTC,CASSEWPGQYF
NA,16,TRBD2,TRBJ2-2,TRBV18,TGTGCCAGCTCACCTCCGGGACTAGCGGGCACCGGGGAGCTGTTTTTT,CASSPPGLAGTGELFF
NA,11,NA,TRBJ2-3,TRBV6-6,TGTGCCAGCAGTCCTATGGATACGCAGTATTTT,CASSPMDTQYF
NA,17,NA,TRBJ1-5,TRBV10-2,TGCGCCAGCAGTGAGTCGAGGGCAGGGAATAGCAATCAGCCCCAGCATTTT,CASSESRAGNSNQPQHF
many,19,TRBD1,TRBJ1-2,TRBV7-2,TGTGCCAGCAGTTTACGACCGCACTCCGGGACAGGGACCTCCTATGGCTACACCTTC,CASSLRPHSGTGTSYGYTF
NA,18,TRBD1,TRBJ1-3,TRBV18,TGTGCCAGCTCACTAATTTCTCGCGGACAGGACTCTGGAAACACCATATATTTT,CASSLISRGQDSGNTIYF
NA,13,NA,TRBJ1-2,TRBV5-5,TGTGCCAGCAGCTTGCCAGGGGTCGATGGCTACACCTTC,CASSLPGVDGYTF
NA,11,NA,TRBJ1-6,TRBV4-1,TGTGCCAGCACCCATACTTCACCCCTCCACTTT,CASTHTSPLHF
NA,12,NA,TRBJ2-1,TRBV2,TGTGCCAGCAGTACTGAACAGTCCGCGCAGTTCTTC,CASSTEQSAQFF
NA,13,NA,TRBJ1-4,TRBV5-5,TGTGCCAGCAGCCGCAACGTCAATGAAAAACTGTTTTTT,CASSRNVNEKLFF
NA,13,NA,TRBJ2-2,TRBV4-2,TGTGCCAGCAGCCAAGACGGCCTCGGGGAGCTGTTTTTT,CASSQDGLGELFF
NA,12,NA,TRBJ1-6,TRBV30,TGTGCCTGGAGTATGGGGATTCCACCCCTCCACTTT,CAWSMGIPPLHF
many,15,TRBD1,TRBJ1-2,TRBV28,TGTGCCAGCAGCCCCTCAAGGGGGCAGGGTAGAGGCTACACCTTC,CASSPSRGQGRGYTF
NA,17,TRBD2,TRBJ2-1,TRBV5-1,TGCGCCAGCAGCTTTCCTCAACTAGCGGGGTATAACAATGAGCAGTTCTTC,CASSFPQLAGYNNEQFF
NA,14,NA,TRBJ2-7,TRBV2,TGTGCCAGCAGTGCGGGTCGGGACAACTACGAGCAGTACTTC,CASSAGRDNYEQYF
NA,15,TRBD2,TRBJ2-7,TRBV9,TGTGCCAGCAGCGTAGTTGCTCTAGCGGGAGACGAGCAGTACTTC,CASSVVALAGDEQYF
NA,15,TRBD1,TRBJ1-2,TRBV6-1,TGTGCCAGCAGTGCCGGACAGGGAACGAACTATGGCTACACCTTC,CASSAGQGTNYGYTF
NA,15,TRBD1,TRBJ2-3,TRBV4-1,TGCGCCAGCAGCCACCCCGGACAGGGGTCAGATACGCAGTATTTT,CASSHPGQGSDTQYF
NA,18,TRBD2,TRBJ2-6,TRBV7-3,TGTGCCACCACCCCTCGTGGGGGACTATCCTCTGGGGCCAACGTCCTGACTTTC,CATTPRGGLSSGANVLTF
once,14,TRBD1,TRBJ1-4,TRBV25-1,TGTGCCAGCAGGACTGACAGGGTGGGTGAAAAACTGTTTTTT,CASRTDRVGEKLFF
NA,14,NA,TRBJ2-3,TRBV7-3,TGTGCCAGCAGCTGGGCGGGACCGGCAGATACGCAGTATTTT,CASSWAGPADTQYF
many,15,NA,TRBJ2-7,TRBV6-6,TGTGCCAGCAGTACCGCCTCGGGGGCGGGCTACGAGCAGTACTTC,CASSTASGAGYEQYF
NA,14,NA,TRBJ2-3,TRBV7-9,TGTGCCAGCAGCCCCGACACAAGCACAGATACGCAGTATTTT,CASSPDTSTDTQYF
few,16,NA,TRBJ1-5,TRBV25-1,TGTGCCAGCACTCCTAGCTGGGCGGGTCGCAATCAGCCCCAGCATTTT,CASTPSWAGRNQPQHF
NA,16,NA,TRBJ1-5,TRBV9,TGTGCCAGCAGCGTAGGAGTCGGAGTGATTTTTGGGCCCCAGCATTTT,CASSVGVGVIFGPQHF
NA,11,NA,TRBJ2-7,TRBV5-1,TGCGCCAGCTACGACGGCTACGAGCAGTACTTC,CASYDGYEQYF
NA,16,TRBD1,TRBJ1-2,TRBV28,TGTGCCAGCAGTTTCGGGGACAGTTTAGGGTACTATGGCTACACCTTC,CASSFGDSLGYYGYTF
many,16,NA,TRBJ1-4,TRBV4-1,TGCGCCAGCAGCCAATGGAGGAGGGCGGGAGATGAAAAACTGTTTTTT,CASSQWRRAGDEKLFF
NA,16,NA,TRBJ2-7,TRBV7-2,TGTGCCAGCAGCCCCGGAGGATCTAGTGGATCCTACGAGCAGTACTTC,CASSPGGSSGSYEQYF
NA,20,TRBD2,TRBJ2-3,TRBV4-1,TGCGCCAGCAGCCAAGAGTCAGGACTAGCGGCCTTTATGGGCACAGATACGCAGTATTTT,CASSQESGLAAFMGTDTQYF
few,15,TRBD2,TRBJ2-1,TRBV5-1,TGCGCCAGCAGCTTGGACCTTGTAGCGGGCCGAGAGCAGTTCTTC,CASSLDLVAGREQFF
NA,13,TRBD1,TRBJ2-5,TRBV28,TGTGCCAGCAGTTTAGACCGAACAGGGGGGCCGTACTTC,CASSLDRTGGPYF
NA,17,NA,TRBJ2-1,TRBV7-6,TGTGCCAGCAGCCAAACCGGAGGGGGAGGCTCCTACAATGAGCAGTTCTTC,CASSQTGGGGSYNEQFF
NA,14,NA,TRBJ2-2,TRBV15,TGTGCCACCAGCAGAGAGGTTTTAGCCCGGGAGCTGTTTTTT,CATSREVLARELFF
NA,15,TRBD1,TRBJ2-4,TRBV5-6,TGTGCCAGCAGCTTGAAGGGGGCGGTGGCAAACATTCAGTACTTC,CASSLKGAVANIQYF
few,13,NA,TRBJ1-1,TRBV6-1,TGTGCCAGCAGTGTGGAGATGAACACTGAAGCTTTCTTT,CASSVEMNTEAFF
many,16,TRBD2,TRBJ2-3,TRBV4-3,TGCGCCAGCAGCCGAGGACTAGCGGGAGGCACAGATACGCAGTATTTT,CASSRGLAGGTDTQYF
NA,11,NA,TRBJ2-5,TRBV2,TGTGCCAGCAGAATGGAGGAGACCCAGTACTTC,CASRMEETQYF
NA,15,TRBD2,TRBJ2-1,TRBV18,TGTGCCAGCTCACCCGGGACTAGTAAAGACAATGAGCAGTTCTTC,CASSPGTSKDNEQFF
NA,16,TRBD2,TRBJ2-2,TRBV27,TGTGCCAGCCTCAAGTTGGCTAGCGGCTACGGCGGGGAGCTGTTTTTT,CASLKLASGYGGELFF
NA,15,NA,TRBJ2-1,TRBV5-1,TGCGCCAGCAGCTTGGTAGGGGCTACAAGCAATGAGCAGTTCTTC,CASSLVGATSNEQFF
NA,10,TRBD1,TRBJ1-1,TRBV19,TGTGGGACAGGGGATCGGGAAGCTTTCTTT,CGTGDREAFF
NA,15,TRBD1,TRBJ1-2,TRBV10-3,TGTGCCATCAGAAATAACGGACAGGGAGGTGCTGGCTACACCTTC,CAIRNNGQGGAGYTF
many,17,TRBD2,TRBJ2-3,TRBV29-1,TGCAGCGTTGTGGGCGGGAGGGTGTGGGCGAACACAGATACGCAGTATTTT,CSVVGGRVWANTDTQYF
NA,15,TRBD2,TRBJ2-5,TRBV5-1,TGCGCCAGCAGCTTGGGCGGGAGCGGGGAAGAGACCCAGTACTTC,CASSLGGSGEETQYF
once,14,NA,TRBJ1-3,TRBV28,TGTGCCAGCAGACTGTCAGGGACTGGAAACACCATATATTTT,CASRLSGTGNTIYF